This TCR beta chain was retrieved from a study of response to subunit inactivated influenza vaccine. TCRdb independently ran MiXCR on the RT-PCR reads; one entry per CDR3 protein. This sample has 430,000 or so distinct CDR3 sequences, with about a tenth found just once. General study results and limits: Authors suggested each seasonal flu vaccination may recruit only limited numbers of new T cells.

This clonotype appeared a few times. Its antigen is unidentified. Germline V CDR1 and CDR2: SGHRS, YFSETQ. The CDR3 is made up of 17 amino acids. V trimming: 0 bases; J trimming: 8 bases; junction bases outside the gene matches: 12. The TCR originated in a man between 45 and 60 years old who received an inactivated influenza vaccine. Sequencing was performed on PBMCs from blood, taken 40 to 50 days after vaccination. J is TRBJ2-3 and V is TRBV5-1, with 10 bases aligning to TRBD2. In nucleotides, the CDR3 is TGCGCCAGCAGCTTGGCCCGGCTAAGCGGGAGGGCCGGTACGCAGTATTTT. Protein product: CASSLARLSGRAGTQYF. Full variable domain (remainder filled in from reference TRBV5-1 and TRBJ2-3): KAGVTQTPRYLIKTRGQQVTLSCSPISGHRSVSWYQQTPGQGLQFLFEYFSETQRNKGNFPGRFSGRQFSNSRSEMNVSTLELGDSALYLCASSLARLSGRAGTQYFGPGTRLTVL.